A single sample is the source of the 11 T cell receptor beta chains below, sequenced in a study of beta chain features in type 1 diabetes. Expressed TCRB transcripts were sequenced, since all the RNA that had been isolated was reverse transcribed. Data came from immunoSEQ multiplex PCR; TCRdb stores just in-frame clones and leaves some out. Seen here are 140,000 to 150,000 clones, 13% observed once, and the top ten hold 1% to 1.5%. No antigens are known for them. Study results and caveats: People with Type 1 diabetes carried modestly yet significantly shorter TCRB CDR3s in all four CD4+ subsets.

Sequenced: central memory CD4+ T cells from blood. These receptors all come from a man between 18 and 29 years old with type 1 diabetes.

This rearrangement joins TRBV19 to TRBJ1-1, with D hard to call. The CDR3 sequence is 13 residues long. Trimming pared 5 bases from V and 5 bases from J, leaving 12 bases between. The V gene's germline CDR1 is LNHDA and CDR2 SQIVND (reference sequence). CDR3 in amino acids: CASSAQGGTEAFF. Here the CDR3 DNA reads TGTGCCAGTAGTGCTCAAGGAGGAACTGAAGCTTTCTTT.

The chain combines TRBV28 with TRBJ1-3; TRBD1 agrees at 7 bases. CDR1 and CDR2 from the germline V gene are MDHEN and SYDVKM. V lost 5 bases to trimming and J lost 2 bases; unmatched junction nucleotides: 3. The CDR3 consists of 14 residues. Written as DNA, the CDR3 is TGTGCCAGCAGTCTAGGACAGGCTGGAAACACCATATATTTT. This translates into CASSLGQAGNTIYF.

The chain carries TRBV5-1 and TRBJ1-6; TRBD1 might be the D (5 bases). With 4 bases removed from V and 8 bases from J, the gap between germline ends came to 16 bases. Germline CDR1 reads SGHRS; CDR2 reads YFSETQ. There are 15 residues in the CDR3. Here the CDR3 DNA reads TGCGCCAGCAGCACCTTAGGGACCAGGGATTCACCCCTCCACTTT. Encoded protein: CASSTLGTRDSPLHF.

This clone was found a few times. The chain recombines TRBV9 with TRBJ2-2; TRBD1 is a possible D gene (7 bases). CDR1 and CDR2 (germline): SGDLS, YYNGEE. This CDR3 has 15 residues. V was clipped by 4 bases and J by 4 bases, with 14 bases between them. CDR3: CASSPQGGLTGELFF. CDR3 coding DNA: TGTGCCAGCAGCCCCCAGGGGGGACTCACCGGGGAGCTGTTTTTT.

The chain carries TRBV10-3 and TRBJ2-1; 9 bases line up with TRBD1. Per the germline V gene, CDR1 is ENHRY and CDR2 is SYGVKD. V dropped 6 bases and J dropped 2; count of bases not matched to a gene: 2. CDR3 length: 14 residues. The CDR3 DNA sequence: TGTGCCATCAGGGACAGGGGAACCTACAATGAGCAGTTCTTC. This encodes CAIRDRGTYNEQFF.

The chain joins TRBV4-1 to TRBJ1-2, with D perhaps TRBD1 (6 bases). This CDR3 has 16 residues. V lost 0 bases, J lost 0 bases, and 11 bases lay in between. Germline V gives CDR1 MGHRA, CDR2 YSYEKL. The CDR3 nucleotides are TGCGCCAGCAGCCAAGAGTTCAGGGGAGCTAACTATGGCTACACCTTC. The encoded protein is CASSQEFRGANYGYTF.

This chain connects TRBV30 to TRBJ1-5; D is possibly TRBD1 (5 bases). CDR3 length equals 14 residues. Germline assignment: CDR1 GTSNPN and CDR2 SVGIG (reference sequence). The ends were cut back, 5 bases at V and 0 bases at J, with 11 bases in the middle. The CDR3 sequence: CAWGPDNSNQPQHF. The CDR3 coding sequence is TGTGCCTGGGGCCCGGACAATAGCAATCAGCCCCAGCATTTT.

The J gene is TRBJ1-2, the V gene TRBV5-4, with no clear D. Germline V gene data show CDR1 as SGHNT and CDR2 as YYREEE (reference sequence). V was pared by 1 base and J by 2 bases, with 9 bases between. CDR3 length: 14 residues. The CDR3 coding sequence is TGTGCCAGCAGCTTGACAGCACAAAACTATGGCTACACCTTC. Amino acids: CASSLTAQNYGYTF.

The chain couples TRBV30 to TRBJ1-2, with 9 nucleotides matching TRBD1. Germline lookup yields CDR1 GTSNPN and CDR2 SVGIG (reference sequence). Trimming at V came to 5 bases and at J to 4 bases, leaving 8 bases not matched to a gene. This CDR3 is 14 amino acids long. The CDR3 loop is CAWGTGLGFYGYTF. The CDR3 bases are TGTGCCTGGGGGACAGGGCTGGGTTTCTATGGCTACACCTTC.

The sample holds one count of this clone. The V and J genes are TRBV5-4 and TRBJ2-3; TRBD1 agrees at 8 bases. Germline V gene lookup returns CDR1 SGHNT and CDR2 YYREEE (reference sequence). The CDR3 has 16 residues. V was clipped by 4 bases and J by 5 bases; unmatched bases: 12. This CDR3 reads CASSPARQGAEDTQYF. CDR3 nucleotide sequence: TGTGCCAGCAGCCCCGCGCGCCAGGGGGCCGAAGATACGCAGTATTTT. The full variable domain, in which reference TRBV5-4 and TRBJ2-3 provide the parts outside the CDR3, is ETGVTQSPTHLIKTRGQQVTLRCSSQSGHNTVSWYQQALGQGPQFIFQYYREEENGRGNFPPRFSGLQFPNYSSELNVNALELDDSALYLCASSPARQGAEDTQYFGPGTRLTVL.

This clone turned up a few times. The J gene is TRBJ1-4, the V gene TRBV20-1; TRBD1 might be the D (5 bases). V lost 3 bases, J lost 10 bases, and 9 bases lay in between. The CDR3 length is 11 residues. Germline loops: CDR1 DFQATT, CDR2 SNEGSKA (reference sequence). CDR3 protein: CSASGRGKLFF. The CDR3 DNA reads TGCAGTGCTAGTGGGAGGGGAAAACTGTTTTTT.